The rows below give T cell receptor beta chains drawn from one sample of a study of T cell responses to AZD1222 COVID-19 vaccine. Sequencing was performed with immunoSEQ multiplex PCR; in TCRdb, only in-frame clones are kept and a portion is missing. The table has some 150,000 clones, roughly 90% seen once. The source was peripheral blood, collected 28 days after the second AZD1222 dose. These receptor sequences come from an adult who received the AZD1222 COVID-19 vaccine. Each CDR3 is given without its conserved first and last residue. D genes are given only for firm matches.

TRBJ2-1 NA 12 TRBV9 ASSPGPPRAEQF
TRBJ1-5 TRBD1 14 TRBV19 ASSMLPGQGNQPQH
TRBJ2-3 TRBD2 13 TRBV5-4 ASSLGGLARDTQY
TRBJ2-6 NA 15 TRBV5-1 ASSYSGQLSGANVLT
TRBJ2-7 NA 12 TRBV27 ASGDTPKGYEQY
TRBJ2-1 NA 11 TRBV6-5 ASTIGSHNEQF
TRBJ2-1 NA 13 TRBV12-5 ASAQGGGPYNEQF
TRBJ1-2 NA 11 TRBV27 ASSLGTSGVHT
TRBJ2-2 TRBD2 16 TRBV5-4 ASSSGLAGTENTGELF
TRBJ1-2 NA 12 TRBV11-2 ASSFNLANYGYT
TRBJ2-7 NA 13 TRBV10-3 AISESETGAYEQY